This TCR beta chain was captured by sequencing in a study of shared clonotypes between healthy human individuals (TCRdb year 2020). With respect to the entire study: A couple of women and a few men aged 18 to 49 years were included in the cohort. For each donor, three plates each were used for CD4 naive and CD4 memory, two plates were used for CD8 naive, and one plate was used for CD8 memory. Blood TCR repertoires of about five healthy adults were deeply sequenced to estimate repertoire size and the extent of clonotype sharing between individuals. To increase sequencing depth and limit assay-specific biases, different laboratories used diverse techniques to prepare libraries and sequence TCR repertoires. Between about 0.8 and 8.9 billion PBMCs per donor were obtained by leukapheresis. What the study reported, not specific to this receptor: Sharing across four donors was observed for approximately 5% of naive CD4, 3% to 3.5% of naive CD8, 2.3% of memory CD4, and over 0.3% of memory CD8 clonotypes. Rarefaction of sorted-subset datasets indicated incomplete sequencing despite the large sequencing depth. Because the study included only a small number of donors, the genetic and exposure-history diversity represented was limited. Pairwise subsampling led to the expectation that sequencing depth would affect the degree of clonotype sharing among donors. Sampling was restricted to blood, and TCR repertoires in tissue are likely to differ from TCR repertoires in blood. Estimated clonotype richness was generally larger for naive than for memory subsets. Clonotypes shared by all four sorted-subset donors showed higher generation probabilities than non-shared clonotypes.

Comment on this clone: Its recognized antigen is unknown. No quality values exist for individual bases; no much larger clone is one base distant.

Reading the germline V gene gives CDR1 SNHLY and CDR2 FYNNEI. Deletion took 6 bases off V and 6 bases off J, with a span of 12 bases between the germline ends. Its CDR3 holds 12 amino acids, cysteine through phenylalanine. The only DNA kept is the CDR3, 36 bases in frame from the first base. The donors were healthy, HIV-negative adults who had no recently reported acute infections or vaccinations. Every donor was a Caucasian adult living in Nashville, Tennessee, USA. Magnetic negative selection was used to enrich CD4+ T cells, after which naive cells were positively selected on CD45RA and the negative fraction became the memory subset. Blood was collected by leukapheresis, and PBMCs were isolated by Ficoll-Histopaque density gradient centrifugation and then cryopreserved in liquid nitrogen vapor phase. Purity and quantity of every magnetically sorted T cell population were checked by analytical flow cytometry. Genomic DNA was isolated from every sorted fraction and measured by UV absorbance on a Nanodrop 2000c.

Using the deep immunoSEQ assay, TCR CDR3 regions were amplified from genomic DNA by multiplex PCR. For each cell subset, the extracted genomic DNA was distributed evenly across all wells of several immunoSEQ 96-well plates, and each plate served as one replicate. For sorted subsets, each replicate PCR was loaded with 200 ng genomic DNA, equivalent to about 30,000 T cell genomes. Purified libraries were measured with a Qubit 3.0 fluorometer, size-checked on a Bioanalyzer 2100, and measured again with the KAPA Library Quantification kit. Each immunoSEQ 96-well plate was sequenced on its own single-read 150-cycle Illumina NextSeq 550 flow cell. For the original study's pipeline: The immunoSEQ output contained only junctional sequences without quality scores, so filtering could not match that applied to full-length reads. To assign V/J genes and CDR3, sequences were annotated using PyIR, a Python wrapper for IgBLAST v1.9, with IMGT germline references. Reads were removed for weak V/J assignments (E-value above 1e-6), missing CDR3, stop codons, out-of-frame junctions, or ambiguous translated residues. V3J clonotypes were defined as sequences sharing the same inferred V gene, J gene, and CDR3 amino acid sequence. The percentage overlap between two repertoires was calculated by dividing the number of shared unique clonotypes by the size of the smaller repertoire. Repertoire richness was assessed with RTK rarefaction, the Chao1 estimator, and Recon v2.1 estimates of unobserved clonotypes. For all TCRbeta clonotypes obtained by the gDNA method from a few donors, generation probabilities were computed with OLGA. In its TCRdb copy, this immuneACCESS table keeps in-frame sequences only and misses some clones. Where compared with another copy, unresolved V genes explain less than half of these, and the others have no known cause. V and J calls and clone size follow that table, whereas D and trimming were derived from the DNA. This sample holds some 630,000 clones; about 78% were observed only once. Approximately 2% of the sample rests with the top ten.

This chain is built from TRBV2 and TRBJ2-7; a tentative D match to TRBD1 spans 5 bases. Sequencing was done on a sample of memory CD4+ T cells sorted from blood. What this sample's cell subset or site label stands for: CD45RA-negative fraction. The receptor was isolated from a woman in her 30s in good health. For the CDR3, the sequence is CASRAATVEQYF. The DNA sequence is as follows: TGTGCCAGCAGGGCTGCGACAGTCGAGCAGTACTTC.